This entry concerns a single T cell receptor beta chain. Antigen specificity is unknown. These data belong to a study of identical twins. The study's findings and limits: Donors were not followed over many years; analysis was cross-sectional.

Everyone who gave samples was a healthy Caucasian. Each CDR3 protein is one row after TCRdb ran MiXCR on the 5' RACE reads. This sample has hundreds of thousands of distinct CDR3 sequences, with about 7.6% found just once. CDR3 length: 16 residues. With V trimmed by 3 bases and J by 4 bases, 7 bases remained unmatched. Germline V lookup: CDR1 SNHLY, CDR2 FYNNEI. In addition, the sample was reused for a study of yellow fever vaccine responses in identical twins. This second study notes: A vaccine T cell response that seemed partly convergent and partly personalized was reported in twins.

The chain uses TRBV2 and TRBJ2-1, with TRBD2 matching over 9 bases. This TCR was recovered from a woman under 30 in good health. Sequenced: PBMCs. CDR3 bases: TGTGCCAGCAGTGATCCCAGCGGGGGGCCATACAATGAGCAGTTCTTC. Translating gives CASSDPSGGPYNEQFF.